This T cell receptor (beta chain) was recorded in a study of blood T cell repertoires in COVID-19. Overall study context: Specimens from acute and convalescent COVID-19 originated in the United States, Italy and Spain. Nucleic acid was either cDNA or gDNA, and it came from T cells, B-cell-depleted T cells, or PBMCs.

The method was immunoSEQ multiplex PCR; TCRdb's version includes in-frame clones alone and lacks a portion of them. In the table there are 95,000 to 150,000 clones, 88% of which are singletons. Trimming removed 4 bases from V and 3 bases from J; junction bases left unmatched: 6. Germline V CDR1 and CDR2: SGHRS, YFSETQ. This CDR3 is 15 amino acids long. This sequence joins TRBV5-1 and TRBJ1-5, with 8 nucleotides matching TRBD1. Sequencing was performed on peripheral blood. The TCR comes from a human donor in a cohort sampled during active COVID-19. The CDR3, as DNA: TGCGCCAGCAGCCCTGGACAGGGTAACAATCAGCCCCAGCATTTT. Its protein product is CASSPGQGNNQPQHF.